The next 14 T cell receptor beta chains were all read from a single sample in a study of shared clonotypes between healthy human individuals. Cells designated naive CD8 were CD45RO-negative and were positively selected for CCR7, with terminally differentiated effector memory CD45RA+ cells excluded. Profiling relied on immunoSEQ multiplex PCR, and the TCRdb table lists in-frame clones only, not all of them. The table records under 1 million clones, about 96% of them present only once. Sequencing was carried out using naive CD8+ T cells sorted from blood. These receptors came from a man aged 25-40 years in good health.

The rearrangement links TRBV7-8 to TRBJ2-1; D call uncertain. Deletions cut 2 bases from V and 2 bases from J, with 10 bases between. Germline-derived CDR1 and CDR2 are SGHVS and FQNEAQ. CDR3 size: 15 residues. The CDR3 spells CASSLLGGAYNEQFF. In nucleotides, the CDR3 is TGTGCCAGCAGCTTACTCGGCGGAGCCTACAATGAGCAGTTCTTC.

The genes are TRBV6-1 and TRBJ2-2; no reliable D call. The ends were cut back, 7 bases at V and 1 base at J, with 10 bases in the middle. Germline V gene lookup returns CDR1 MNHNS and CDR2 SASEGT. This CDR3 has 14 residues. The CDR3 coding sequence is TGTGCCAGCAAAGAACTGATGAACACCGGGGAGCTGTTTTTT. As protein: CASKELMNTGELFF.

The V call is TRBV11-2, the J call TRBJ1-4; perhaps TRBD1 as D (5 bases). This CDR3 has 18 residues. Per germline, CDR1 SGHAT and CDR2 FQNNGV. The V and J ends lost 0 bases and 7 bases respectively, with 21 bases between them. The DNA of the CDR3 is TGTGCCAGCAGCTTAGATTGGGGCGGCTACGGATTGAGTGAAAAACTGTTTTTT. Translating it yields CASSLDWGGYGLSEKLFF.

This clone appeared once. V is TRBV7-6 and J is TRBJ2-1, with 7 bases aligning to TRBD2. With 4 bases clipped from V and 9 bases from J, the junction kept 6 bases outside the gene matches. The CDR3 extends over 13 amino acids. Per the germline V gene, CDR1 is SGHVS and CDR2 is FNYEAQ. The chain's CDR3 is CASSSYSGSEQFF. The CDR3 coding sequence is TGTGCCAGCAGCTCGTATAGCGGGTCTGAGCAGTTCTTC.

This rearrangement joins TRBV7-9 to TRBJ2-1, with D uncertain. Trimming removed 6 bases from V and 9 bases from J, with 15 bases in between. The CDR3 runs to 13 residues. Germline CDR1 is SEHNR and CDR2 is FQNEAQ (reference sequence). The CDR3 region is CASSSTSMVEQFF. The CDR3 nucleotides read TGTGCCAGCAGTTCCACAAGTATGGTTGAGCAGTTCTTC.

The chain joins TRBV25-1 to TRBJ2-3; no firm D call. This CDR3 is 11 amino acids long. Trimming took 6 bases from V and 4 from J, leaving 5 bases between them. CDR1 is MGHDK, CDR2 SYGVNS, per germline. Here the CDR3 DNA reads TGTGCCAGCAGAACCGCAGATACGCAGTATTTT. Residues: CASRTADTQYF.

The chain uses TRBV7-9 and TRBJ2-1; 15 nucleotides match TRBD2. The CDR3 contains 17 residues. Per the germline V gene, CDR1 is SEHNR and CDR2 is FQNEAQ (reference sequence). V lost 5 bases and J lost 6; bases outside the gene matches: 8. The CDR3 DNA follows: TGTGCCAGCAGCGAAGGGACTAGCGGGAGGTTGATCAATGAGCAGTTCTTC. Residues: CASSEGTSGRLINEQFF. Full variable domain (rest looked up from reference TRBV7-9 and TRBJ2-1): DTGVSQNPRHKITKRGQNVTFRCDPISEHNRLYWYRQTLGQGPEFLTYFQNEAQLEKSRLLSDRFSAERPKGSFSTLEIQRTEQGDSAMYLCASSEGTSGRLINEQFFGPGTRLTVL.

The gene calls are TRBV6-6 and TRBJ1-4, with D possibly being TRBD1 (6 bases). The CDR3 covers 15 residues. Germline CDR1 MNHNY, CDR2 SVGAGI (reference sequence). The V and J ends lost 8 bases and 0 bases respectively, with 13 bases between them. CDR3 DNA: TGTGCCAGCTCTATCCCAGGGGCAACTAATGAAAAACTGTTTTTT. Translated: CASSIPGATNEKLFF.

The V and J genes are TRBV9 and TRBJ2-3, with 8 bases lining up with TRBD1. CDR3 length: 17 amino acids. Germline values: CDR1 SGDLS, CDR2 YYNGEE. V gave up 4 bases and J gave up 9 bases; unmatched junction bases: 19. The CDR3 protein is CASSTTGQGGTLGTQYF. The CDR3, as DNA: TGTGCCAGCAGCACCACCGGACAGGGCGGGACCTTAGGAACGCAGTATTTT.

This chain connects TRBV27 to TRBJ1-4; D might be TRBD1 (5 bases). V was cut by 6 bases and J by 8 bases, with 19 bases left in between. This CDR3 contains 15 residues. Germline values: CDR1 MNHEY, CDR2 SMNVEV (reference sequence). The CDR3 is CASSPSPGEGEKLFF. DNA for the CDR3: TGTGCCAGCAGCCCCAGCCCGGGGGAAGGGGAAAAACTGTTTTTT.

This chain connects TRBV9 to TRBJ2-3; 9 bases map to TRBD2. Germline V lookup: CDR1 SGDLS, CDR2 YYNGEE. CDR3 length equals 15 residues. V trimming: 5 bases; J trimming: 2 bases; junction bases outside the gene matches: 6. The CDR3 reads CASSTTSGITDTQYF. DNA for the CDR3: TGTGCCAGCAGTACGACTAGCGGAATCACAGATACGCAGTATTTT.

The V call is TRBV6-4, the J call TRBJ2-1; 10 bases agree with TRBD2. The CDR3 consists of 15 residues. Germline CDR1 is MRHNA and CDR2 is SNTAGT. The trim removed 6 bases at V and 2 bases at J, leaving 4 bases unmatched. The CDR3 sequence: CASSAGTSAYNEQFF. The DNA of the CDR3 is TGTGCCAGCAGCGCCGGGACTAGCGCCTACAATGAGCAGTTCTTC.

CDR3 DNA sequence: TGTGCCAGCAGTGTGAGACTAGCGCCCACTGTCCCTTTCACAGATACGCAGTATTTT. As protein: CASSVRLAPTVPFTDTQYF. This chain uses TRBV27 with TRBJ2-3; 8 nucleotides agree with TRBD2. The junction had 18 bases not matched to a gene; V was cut back by 5 bases and J by 2 bases. CDR1 is MNHEY, CDR2 SMNVEV, per germline (reference sequence). There are 19 residues in the CDR3.

This chain connects TRBV4-3 to TRBJ2-5; D unresolved. The V end was cut by 0 bases, the J end by 5 bases, with 22 bases between. The CDR3 contains 18 residues. CDR1 and CDR2 from the germline V gene are LGHNA and YSLEER. CDR3 loop: CASSQDQWPGDGSETQYF. For the CDR3, the DNA is TGCGCCAGCAGCCAAGATCAGTGGCCCGGAGACGGGTCGGAGACCCAGTACTTC.